This TCR beta chain appears in the sequencing data of a study of T cells in AML relapse after transplant (dated by TCRdb to about 2019). Looking at the study overall: The remission controls were clinically matched patients who stayed in long-term complete remission and had more than 3 years of follow-up. Remission samples were obtained from bone marrow collected about 1 year after HSCT from patients in whom complete remission was maintained. In this retrospective study, inhibitory receptor expression and TCR repertoires of bone marrow T cells were examined in patients given allogeneic HSCT for myeloid malignancy. What the study reported, not specific to this receptor: TCR repertoire comparisons were based on very few samples, with only three individuals included per group for unsorted bone marrow.

By its share of the sample, this clonotype is medium-sized (0.01 to 0.1%). This clone's antigen is unknown. Base-call qualities are not available, and no considerably larger clone is one nucleotide away. The library was built by means of PCR. A modified RACE PCR protocol, not multiplex PCR, was used to amplify TCR alpha and beta chains from RNA. Libraries were sequenced on an Illumina MiSeq, and raw reads were demultiplexed by sample-specific barcode combinations. The authors' analysis ran thus. MiXCR software was used to identify TCR clonotypes from the sequencing reads. The public reads were quality trimmed at Q25 with fastp and then assembled into clones with MiXCR by TCRdb, keeping productive beta chains. Rows merge per CDR3 protein into single entries with the most common DNA and genes. The authors' filters were not applied to this entry. The sample table records approximately 3,000 distinct CDR3 sequences; about 11% of these occur just once. Clones ranked in the top ten supply approximately 29% of the sample.

Reading from cysteine to phenylalanine, the CDR3 counts 17 amino acids. Here the CDR3 DNA is all that survives: 51 bases in frame from base 1. The germline V gene sets CDR1 to LGHNA and CDR2 to YNFKEQ. From V the trimming removes 4 bases and from J it removes 5 bases, while the gene matches leave 12 bases of the junction unaccounted for. The TCR was taken from a human donor who had a stem cell transplant for acute myeloid leukemia. After a transplant, the donor of the graft may account for some T cells. The chain links TRBV4-2 with TRBJ2-5, with 11 bases matching TRBD2. The specimen was bone marrow, either the whole sample or a sorted T cell fraction (not recorded which), collected in complete remission. The CDR3 region reads CASSPLTSGATRETQYF. The sequence in DNA is TGTGCCAGCAGCCCGTTGACTAGCGGGGCAACCAGGGAGACCCAGTACTTC.